One sample yielded the 28 T cell receptor beta chains listed below, sequenced in a study of a mutant IDH1 vaccine in newly diagnosed glioma. These receptors are not linked to any known antigen. The time point denotes: week 11, during vaccination. Each vaccine dose was 300 ug of mutant IDH1 20-mer peptide, with topical imiquimod. TCRdb's copy holds only in-frame clones and misses some; the assay was immunoSEQ multiplex PCR. Among 100,000 to 150,000 clones, 80% were seen once, and the ten largest hold under 7%. This material consisted of PBMCs, taken from a glioma patient whose treatment included an IDH1 peptide vaccine. All receptors come from a man in his forties with glioma.

The chain links TRBV4-1 to TRBJ1-5; unclear D gene. The CDR3 is made up of 13 amino acids. The ends were cut back, 3 bases at V and 0 bases at J, with 3 bases in the middle. The germline gives CDR1 MGHRA, CDR2 YSYEKL. The CDR3 DNA reads TGCGCCAGCAGCCACCCTAGCAATCAGCCCCAGCATTTT. This encodes CASSHPSNQPQHF.

The chain combines TRBV25-1 with TRBJ2-1; the D is unclear. Germline assignment: CDR1 MGHDK and CDR2 SYGVNS. V lost 2 bases and J lost 8, with 4 bases in between. The CDR3 covers 11 residues. The chain's CDR3 is CASSELYEQFF. In DNA form, the CDR3 reads TGTGCCAGCAGTGAACTTTATGAGCAGTTCTTC.

This chain connects TRBV30 to TRBJ1-1, with D possibly TRBD1 on 5 matching bases. Germline loops: CDR1 GTSNPN, CDR2 SVGIG (reference sequence). The CDR3 is made up of 13 amino acids. V was trimmed by 0 bases and J by 8 bases, leaving 13 bases between them. The CDR3 region has the DNA TGTGCCTGGAGTGTACTGCAGGGCGGGGAAGCTTTCTTT. This codes for CAWSVLQGGEAFF.

Here the CDR3 DNA reads TGTGCCAGCAGCCGAGGGGGCGGAGGAACTAATGAAAAACTGTTTTTT. It translates to CASSRGGGGTNEKLFF. The chain uses TRBV2 and TRBJ1-4; 7 bases map to TRBD1. The CDR3 covers 16 residues. V was pared by 6 bases and J by 1 base, with 8 bases of the junction left unmatched. Germline lookup yields CDR1 SNHLY and CDR2 FYNNEI. Based on the CDR3 plus reference TRBV2 and TRBJ1-4, the full variable domain is EPEVTQTPSHQVTQMGQEVILRCVPISNHLYFYWYRQILGQKVEFLVSFYNNEISEKSEIFDDQFSVERPDGSNFTLKIRSTKLEDSAMYFCASSRGGGGTNEKLFFGSGTQLSVL.

The rearrangement joins TRBV19 to TRBJ1-1; 10 nucleotides match TRBD1. The CDR3 runs 14 residues. Germline-derived CDR1 and CDR2 are LNHDA and SQIVND (reference sequence). V shed 5 bases and J 5 bases; nucleotides not matched to a gene: 5. The CDR3 loop reads CASSAGQGWTEAFF. CDR3 sequence (DNA): TGTGCCAGTAGTGCGGGACAGGGGTGGACTGAAGCTTTCTTT.

The chain employs TRBV28 and TRBJ2-5; weak D call: TRBD1 (6 bases). Germline V gene sequence: CDR1 MDHEN, CDR2 SYDVKM. The CDR3 is 15 amino acids. V was cut by 4 bases and J by 6 bases, with 18 bases left in between. This CDR3 is CASSSPARDTQTQYF. The CDR3 bases are TGTGCCAGCAGTTCACCGGCTCGGGACACGCAGACCCAGTACTTC.

Remarks on this clone: The same CDR3 arises from other DNA sequences in this sample as well. V and J are TRBV30 and TRBJ2-7, with D unclear. Trimming shortened V by 4 bases and J by 4 bases, and 8 bases separated the two germline ends. This CDR3 is 11 amino acids long. Germline values: CDR1 GTSNPN, CDR2 SVGIG (reference sequence). This chain's CDR3 is CAWKGPYEQYF. The CDR3 DNA follows: TGTGCCTGGAAAGGACCTTACGAGCAGTACTTC.

This clone came up once. The rearrangement uses TRBV27 and TRBJ2-3; D possibly corresponds to TRBD2 (5 bases). This CDR3 is 15 amino acids long. Germline V gives CDR1 MNHEY, CDR2 SMNVEV (reference sequence). Trimming cost V 3 bases and J 4 bases, with 14 bases left between them. The CDR3 region has the DNA TGTGCCAGCAGTTTTCGGAGCGGACGAGCAGATACGCAGTATTTT. As protein: CASSFRSGRADTQYF.

V gene TRBV7-9 combines with J gene TRBJ1-4; D unclear. This CDR3 has 12 residues. Trimming shortened V by 7 bases and J by 7 bases, and 10 bases separated the two germline ends. Germline CDR1 is SEHNR and CDR2 is FQNEAQ (reference sequence). The CDR3 DNA reads TGTGCCAGCACCCCCCGAAGTGAAAAACTGTTTTTT. Translation: CASTPRSEKLFF.

The chain is built from TRBV11-1 and TRBJ1-5, with a weak D call TRBD1 (5 bases). CDR3 size: 15 residues. Trimming shortened V by 1 base and J by 4 bases, and 11 bases separated the two germline ends. CDR1 and CDR2 (germline): SGHAT, FQDESV (reference sequence). As DNA, the CDR3 is TGTGCCAGCAGCTTAGATCGTACAGGAAATCAGCCCCAGCATTTT. Translating it yields CASSLDRTGNQPQHF.

This chain uses TRBV9 with TRBJ2-7; TRBD1 matches 8 bases. V shed 2 bases, J shed 4 bases, and the junction held 8 bases outside the gene matches. Germline CDR1 reads SGDLS; CDR2 reads YYNGEE. This CDR3 has 15 residues. CDR3 DNA: TGTGCCAGCAGCGTTGGACAGGGCGTACTATACGAGCAGTACTTC. This gives the protein CASSVGQGVLYEQYF. The entire variable domain, with the rest obtained from reference TRBV9 and TRBJ2-7, is as follows: DSGVTQTPKHLITATGQRVTLRCSPRSGDLSVYWYQQSLDQGLQFLIQYYNGEERAKGNILERFSAQQFPDLHSELNLSSLELGDSALYFCASSVGQGVLYEQYFGPGTRLTVT.

The chain links TRBV7-8 to TRBJ1-5; D possibly corresponds to TRBD1 (5 bases). This CDR3 comprises 13 residues. Germline CDR1 reads SGHVS; CDR2 reads FQNEAQ. Trimming left V 0 bases short and J 9 bases short, with 9 bases between. Here the CDR3 reads CASSLAEGPPQHF. CDR3 in DNA: TGTGCCAGCAGCTTAGCCGAGGGACCGCCCCAGCATTTT.

The chain couples TRBV18 to TRBJ2-7; D possibly corresponds to TRBD2 (6 bases). The V end was cut by 0 bases, the J end by 6 bases, with 12 bases between. Germline lookup yields CDR1 KGHSH and CDR2 LQKENI. The CDR3 is 14 amino acids. DNA of the CDR3: TGTGCCAGCTCACCACCGGTTGCCGGGAGCGAGCAGTACTTC. It is translated as CASSPPVAGSEQYF.

The chain carries TRBV6-1 and TRBJ2-7; D is possibly TRBD2 (5 bases). V lost 4 bases and J lost 2, with 9 bases in between. The V gene's germline CDR1 is MNHNS and CDR2 SASEGT. The CDR3 consists of 13 residues. CDR3 loop: CASSASYTYEQYF. CDR3 coding DNA: TGTGCCAGCAGTGCTAGCTATACCTACGAGCAGTACTTC.

V is TRBV6-5 and J is TRBJ2-3; 7 bases fit TRBD1. Unmatched junction bases numbered 1, after V lost 7 bases and J lost 3 bases. Germline V gene lookup returns CDR1 MNHEY and CDR2 SVGAGI. The CDR3 contains 12 residues. CDR3 sequence reads: CASKGQTDTQYF. The DNA of the CDR3 is TGTGCCAGCAAGGGACAGACAGATACGCAGTATTTT.

This chain joins TRBV7-2 and TRBJ2-5; 10 bases align to TRBD2. This CDR3 region has 16 residues. The trim removed 1 base at V and 5 bases at J, leaving 7 bases unmatched. Germline CDR1 is SGHTA and CDR2 is FQGNSA. CDR3 DNA: TGTGCCAGCAGCTTAGGAGCGGGAGGGCCGGAGGAGACCCAGTACTTC. The encoded protein is CASSLGAGGPEETQYF.

The V call is TRBV30, the J call TRBJ1-5; D is ambiguous. The CDR3 is 14 amino acids. Trimming removed 0 bases from V and 2 bases from J, with 8 bases in between. Germline V CDR1 and CDR2: GTSNPN, SVGIG (reference sequence). The CDR3 coding sequence is TGTGCCTGGAGTGTCGGGGAGCGCAATCAGCCCCAGCATTTT. Translation gives CAWSVGERNQPQHF.

CDR3 amino acids: CASSLQSSYNEQFF. The CDR3 nucleotides read TGTGCCAGCAGCCTACAGAGCTCCTACAATGAGCAGTTCTTC. J is TRBJ2-1 and V is TRBV5-6; D is unclear. V was cut by 4 bases and J by 0 bases, with 8 bases left in between. Germline V CDR1 and CDR2: SGHDT, YYEEEE. The CDR3 extends over 14 amino acids.

The chain carries TRBV18 and TRBJ2-7, with 8 bases lining up with TRBD1. V gave up 3 bases and J gave up 2 bases; unmatched junction bases: 6. The CDR3 spans 15 residues. In germline, CDR1 is KGHSH, CDR2 LQKENI. CDR3 sequence (DNA): TGTGCCAGCTCACCGACCGGGACAGGAACCTACGAGCAGTACTTC. Amino acids: CASSPTGTGTYEQYF.

Only one count was recorded for this clone. The rearrangement uses TRBV21-1 and TRBJ2-7; the DNA was not used to check the table's D call, TRBD2. TRBV21-1 is noted as a pseudogene. This CDR3 contains 21 residues. CDR3 residues: CASSYPGAGATSGSFSYEQYF. CDR3 nucleotides: TGTGCCAGCTCCTACCCTGGGGCGGGGGCGACTAGCGGGAGTTTTTCCTACGAGCAGTACTTC.

V gene TRBV2 combines with J gene TRBJ2-1; weak D call: TRBD1 (6 bases). This CDR3 is 11 amino acids long. Germline V gene sequence: CDR1 SNHLY, CDR2 FYNNEI. V lost 5 bases, J lost 12 bases, and 11 bases lay in between. CDR3 sequence (DNA): TGTGCCAGCAGTCCAAAACAGGGGCAGTTCTTC. Protein sequence: CASSPKQGQFF.

The rearrangement links TRBV18 to TRBJ1-1; the D is unclear. CDR1 is KGHSH, CDR2 LQKENI, per germline. V was clipped by 2 bases and J by 0 bases, with 19 bases between them. This CDR3 spans 18 amino acids. The CDR3 DNA follows: TGTGCCAGCTCACCATACCCCTTAGTCGGGGAGGTGAACACTGAAGCTTTCTTT. Its protein product is CASSPYPLVGEVNTEAFF.

This chain connects TRBV19 to TRBJ2-7; D ambiguous. The CDR3 has 10 residues. Deletions cut 8 bases from V and 2 bases from J, with 4 bases between. Germline V lookup: CDR1 LNHDA, CDR2 SQIVND (reference sequence). CDR3 sequence reads: CASSTYEQYF. The CDR3 DNA reads as TGTGCCAGTTCCACCTACGAGCAGTACTTC.

Here the CDR3 DNA reads TGTGCCAGTAGCTCATCTGGGGGCGGGATCGAGCAGTACTTC. Protein sequence: CASSSSGGGIEQYF. This chain joins TRBV19 and TRBJ2-7, with D perhaps matching TRBD1 or TRBD2 (6 bases each). V was pared by 6 bases and J by 6 bases, with 18 bases between. Germline-derived CDR1 and CDR2 are LNHDA and SQIVND (reference sequence). This CDR3 contains 14 residues.

The genes are TRBV7-9 and TRBJ1-1, with D unresolved. Trimming removed 5 bases at V and 7 bases at J, with 14 bases between. In germline, CDR1 is SEHNR, CDR2 FQNEAQ (reference sequence). The CDR3 is 13 amino acids. The CDR3 loop is CASSKGRQFEAFF. CDR3 DNA: TGTGCCAGCAGCAAAGGGCGTCAGTTTGAAGCTTTCTTT.

The chain is built from TRBV4-3 and TRBJ2-7; 8 bases fit TRBD2. The CDR3 runs to 15 residues. J gave up 1 base and V 3 bases, and 5 bases lay outside the gene matches. Germline CDR1 LGHNA, CDR2 YSLEER. CDR3 sequence (DNA): TGCGCCAGCAGCCAGGCCAGCGGGAGTTCCTACGAGCAGTACTTC. The encoded protein is CASSQASGSSYEQYF.

This clone was seen a handful of times. The chain links TRBV30 to TRBJ1-2; D unclear. The CDR3 consists of 13 residues. Looked up from germline, CDR1 is GTSNPN and CDR2 is SVGIG (reference sequence). V was cut by 2 bases and J by 8 bases, with 15 bases left in between. CDR3 DNA: TGTGCCTGGAGTTCCGGTTTTACCTACGGCTACACCTTC. This translates into CAWSSGFTYGYTF.

This rearrangement joins TRBV19 to TRBJ2-1; perhaps TRBD2 as D (6 bases). CDR3 length equals 14 residues. Germline-derived CDR1 and CDR2 are LNHDA and SQIVND (reference sequence). V was shortened by 5 bases and J by 6 bases, with 14 bases between the two germline ends. DNA of the CDR3: TGTGCCAGTAGTTTGATCCGGGACTCCAATGAGCAGTTCTTC. This gives the protein CASSLIRDSNEQFF.